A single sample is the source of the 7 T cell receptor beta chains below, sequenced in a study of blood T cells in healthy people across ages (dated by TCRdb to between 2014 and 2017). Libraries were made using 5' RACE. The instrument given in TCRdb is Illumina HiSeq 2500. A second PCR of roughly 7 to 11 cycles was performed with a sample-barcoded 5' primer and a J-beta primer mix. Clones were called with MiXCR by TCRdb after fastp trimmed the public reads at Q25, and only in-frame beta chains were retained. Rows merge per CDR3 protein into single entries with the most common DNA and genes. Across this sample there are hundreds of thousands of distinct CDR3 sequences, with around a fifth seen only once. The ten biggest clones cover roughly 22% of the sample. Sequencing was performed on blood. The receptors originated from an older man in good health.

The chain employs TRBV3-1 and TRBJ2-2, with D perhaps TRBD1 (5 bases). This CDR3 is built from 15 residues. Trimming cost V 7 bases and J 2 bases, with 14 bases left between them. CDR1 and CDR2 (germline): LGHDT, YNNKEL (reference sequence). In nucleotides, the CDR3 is TGTGCCAGCAACCATTCGACAGAAAACACCGGGGAGCTGTTTTTT. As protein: CASNHSTENTGELFF.

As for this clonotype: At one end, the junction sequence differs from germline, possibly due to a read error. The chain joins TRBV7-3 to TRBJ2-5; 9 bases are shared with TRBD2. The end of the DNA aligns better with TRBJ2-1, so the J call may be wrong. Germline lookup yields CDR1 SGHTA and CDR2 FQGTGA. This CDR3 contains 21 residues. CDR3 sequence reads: CASSWTSDPQKNLVFYNEQFF. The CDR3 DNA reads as TGTGCCAGCAGCTGGACTAGCGACCCGCAAAAAAACTTGGTTTTTTACAATGAACAGTTCTTC.

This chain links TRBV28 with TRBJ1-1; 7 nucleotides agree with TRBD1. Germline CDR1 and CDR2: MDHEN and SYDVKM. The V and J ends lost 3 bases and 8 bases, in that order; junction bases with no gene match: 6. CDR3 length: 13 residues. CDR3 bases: TGTGCCAGCAGTTTCCCGGGACAGAGAGAAGCTTTCTTT. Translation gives CASSFPGQREAFF. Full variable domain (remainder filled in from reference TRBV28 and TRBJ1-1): DVKVTQSSRYLVKRTGEKVFLECVQDMDHENMFWYRQDPGLGLRLIYFSYDVKMKEKGDIPEGYSVSREKKERFSLILESASTNQTSMYLCASSFPGQREAFFGQGTRLTVV.

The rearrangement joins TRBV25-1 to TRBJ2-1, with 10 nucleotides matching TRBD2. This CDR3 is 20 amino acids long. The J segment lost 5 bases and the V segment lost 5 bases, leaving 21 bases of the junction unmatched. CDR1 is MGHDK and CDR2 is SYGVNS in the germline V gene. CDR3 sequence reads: CASSRRADHSGRLSHNEQFF. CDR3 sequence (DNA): TGTGCCAGCAGTCGACGGGCAGATCATAGCGGGAGGCTATCCCACAATGAGCAGTTCTTC.

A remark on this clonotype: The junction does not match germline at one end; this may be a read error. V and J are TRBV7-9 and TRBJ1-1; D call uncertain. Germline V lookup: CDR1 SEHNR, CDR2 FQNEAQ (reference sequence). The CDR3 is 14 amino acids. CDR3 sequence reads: CAGSLSFSGTEAFF. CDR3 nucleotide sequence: TGTGCCGGCAGCTTATCCTTCAGTGGGACTGAAGCTTTCTTT.

CDR3 in amino acids: CASSFSLFYGYTF. The CDR3 DNA reads as TGTGCCAGCAGTTTCTCCTTATTCTATGGCTACACCTTC. The chain joins TRBV27 to TRBJ1-2; D call uncertain. V dropped 3 bases and J dropped 4 bases, with 9 bases sitting between them. The germline CDR1 and CDR2 sequences are MNHEY and SMNVEV (reference sequence). This CDR3 has 13 residues.

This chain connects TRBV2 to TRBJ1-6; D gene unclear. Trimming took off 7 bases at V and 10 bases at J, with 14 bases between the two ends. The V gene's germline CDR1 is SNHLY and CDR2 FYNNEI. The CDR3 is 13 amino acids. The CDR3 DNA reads TGTGCCAGCACGGTCCAACCGGACTCACCCCTCCACTTT. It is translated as CASTVQPDSPLHF.